What follows is one TCR beta chain and its context. At least ten counts were recorded for this clone. Its specific antigen is unknown. Base qualities are not at hand, and no much larger clone is one base apart. The sample belongs to a study of cytotoxic CD8 clonotypes in ibrutinib-treated CLL (dated by TCRdb to the early 2020s). Regarding the study in general: The cohort was composed of ten to eleven relapsed/refractory and fewer than 16 treatment-naive patients; IGHV unmutated status was identified in fewer than 18 patients. Samples at response were collected after a median of 12 months of treatment, with a range of about 6 to 36 months. Longitudinal samples were available for about 30% of the 86 trial participants. Partial responses were observed in 24 patients and complete responses in 2; after a median follow-up of about 69 months, remission was maintained in 14 patients and progression was observed in around twelve. Patients were still on ibrutinib when every remission and progressive disease sample was collected. On average, each sample yielded about 260,000 productive templates and tens of thousands of productive rearrangements. Cryopreserved peripheral blood mononuclear cells were obtained prior to treatment, at the time of response, and at either disease progression or sustained remission.

The goal of deep resolution MiSeq sequencing was a depth between 1 in 1 million and 1 in 200,000 T cells, and coverage averaged 10x per clonotype. The immunoSEQ hsTCRB Kit was used to generate TCR beta libraries. The paper's processing steps were these. Data were analyzed with ImmunoSEQ Data Assistant and ImmunoSEQ Analyzer, with V, D and J genes assigned per IMGT definitions. Clonality, with values ranging from 0 to 1, was calculated as one minus the normalized Shannon entropy of productive rearrangement frequencies. Public clonotype analysis was restricted to overrepresented clonotypes comprising at least 0.05% of each patient's repertoire. Thirteen age-matched healthy donor repertoires from immuneACCESS served as clonality controls. TCRdb re-hosts the immuneACCESS table, in-frame sequences only. Its copies lack some clones; in the studies checked, an unresolved V gene accounts for under half of them, and the cause for the rest is not known. That table furnishes V, J and clone size, whereas the DNA furnished D and trimming. The sample profile shows 130,000 or so clones; 77% of them were found once. Of the sample, approximately 27% falls within the top ten clones.

The study at large found these results: Baseline clonality exceeded that of age-matched healthy donors and correlated strongly with circulating CD8+ T-cell counts. An increase in clonality was observed at ibrutinib response, with clonality remaining stable during sustained remission and falling back toward baseline at progression. Sampling times were not matched between patients in sustained remission and patients whose disease was progressing, and lymph node repertoires were not examined. Public clonotypes were rare and either shrank or stayed stable during treatment, and the rise in clonality at ibrutinib response reflected expansion of private clonotypes.

Including cysteine and phenylalanine, the CDR3 has 12 amino acids. Kept here is only the CDR3 DNA, which spans 36 bases and is read in frame from base 1. Looking up the germline V gene yields CDR1 MNHNS and CDR2 SASEGT. Relative to germline, V is 10 bases shorter and J is 7 bases shorter, with 14 bases between their ends. Reading the label with the study, this specimen's time point is: 12 to 13 months on ibrutinib. For TCR beta library preparation, roughly 2.2 micrograms of genomic DNA were isolated from cryopreserved PBMCs. Longitudinal blood samples from CLL patients receiving ibrutinib monotherapy were subjected to high-throughput TCR beta sequencing. The patients took part in an open-label, single-center phase 2 trial of ibrutinib monotherapy.

The rearranged segments are TRBV6-1 and TRBJ1-5, with a tentative D gene TRBD1 over 6 matching bases. This sequence was found in a human donor with chronic lymphocytic leukemia. Specimen: PBMCs, collected after 12 months of ibrutinib treatment. The CDR3 protein sequence reads: CATRTESQPQHF. In nucleotide form, the sequence is TGTGCCACCAGGACAGAGAGCCAGCCCCAGCATTTT.